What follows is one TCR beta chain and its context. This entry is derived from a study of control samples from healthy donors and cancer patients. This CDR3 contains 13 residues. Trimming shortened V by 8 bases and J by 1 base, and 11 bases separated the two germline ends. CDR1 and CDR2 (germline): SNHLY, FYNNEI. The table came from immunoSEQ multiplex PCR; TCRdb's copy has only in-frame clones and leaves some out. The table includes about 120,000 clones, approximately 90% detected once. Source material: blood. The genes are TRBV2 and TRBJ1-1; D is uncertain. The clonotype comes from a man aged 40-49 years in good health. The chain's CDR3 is CASRPTWNTEAFF. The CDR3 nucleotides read TGTGCCAGCCGCCCTACATGGAACACTGAAGCTTTCTTT.